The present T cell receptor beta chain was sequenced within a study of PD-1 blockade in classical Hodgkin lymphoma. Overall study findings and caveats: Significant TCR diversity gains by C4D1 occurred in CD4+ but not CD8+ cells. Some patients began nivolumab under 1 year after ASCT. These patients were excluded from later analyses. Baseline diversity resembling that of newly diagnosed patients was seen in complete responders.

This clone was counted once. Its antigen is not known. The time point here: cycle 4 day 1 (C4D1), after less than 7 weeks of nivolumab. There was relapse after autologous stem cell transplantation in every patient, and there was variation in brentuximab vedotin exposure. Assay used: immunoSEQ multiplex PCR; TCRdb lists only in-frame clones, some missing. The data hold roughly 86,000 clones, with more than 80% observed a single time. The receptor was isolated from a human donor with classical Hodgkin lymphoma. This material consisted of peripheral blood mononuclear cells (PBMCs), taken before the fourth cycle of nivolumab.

The CDR3 region is CSTWNEQYF. The CDR3 nucleotides are TGCAGCACGTGGAACGAGCAGTACTTC. The genes are TRBV29-1 and TRBJ2-7; D is ambiguous. The ends were cut back, 8 bases at V and 5 bases at J, with 7 bases in the middle. CDR1 is SQVTM, CDR2 ANQGSEA, per germline. The CDR3 totals 9 residues.